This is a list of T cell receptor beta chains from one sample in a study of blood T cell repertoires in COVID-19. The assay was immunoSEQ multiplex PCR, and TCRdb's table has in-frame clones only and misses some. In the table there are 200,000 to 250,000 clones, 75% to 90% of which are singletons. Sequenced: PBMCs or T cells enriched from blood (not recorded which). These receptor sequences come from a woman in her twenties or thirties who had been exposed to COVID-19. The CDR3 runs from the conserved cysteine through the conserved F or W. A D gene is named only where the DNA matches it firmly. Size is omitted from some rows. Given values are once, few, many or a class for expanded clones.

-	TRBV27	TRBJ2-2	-	CASSFLATGELFF	TGTGCCAGCAGTTTTCTAGCGACCGGGGAGCTGTTTTTT
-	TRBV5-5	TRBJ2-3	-	CASSLRGSSSTDTQYF	TGTGCCAGCAGCTTGAGGGGCAGCTCTAGCACAGATACGCAGTATTTT
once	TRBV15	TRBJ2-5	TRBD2	CATSGLAGARETQYF	TGTGCCACCAGCGGATTAGCGGGAGCGAGAGAGACCCAGTACTTC
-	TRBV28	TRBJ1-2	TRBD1	CASRQGLRGYTF	TGTGCCAGCAGACAGGGGCTCCGTGGCTACACCTTC
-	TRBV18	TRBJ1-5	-	CASSPRGRNQPQHF	TGTGCCAGCTCACCACGGGGCCGTAATCAGCCCCAGCATTTT
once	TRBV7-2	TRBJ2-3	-	CASSLDGLATDTQYF	TGTGCCAGCAGCTTAGATGGGCTAGCCACAGATACGCAGTATTTT
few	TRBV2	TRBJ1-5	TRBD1	CASSGKNRQGLQPQHF	TGTGCCAGCAGTGGAAAGAATCGACAGGGACTTCAGCCCCAGCATTTT
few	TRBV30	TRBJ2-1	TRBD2	CAWSATGTTSTYNEQFF	TGTGCCTGGAGTGCTACCGGGACTACCTCGACGTACAATGAGCAGTTCTTC
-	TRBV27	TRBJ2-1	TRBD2	CASSTGLAGSYNEQFF	TGTGCCAGCAGCACCGGACTAGCGGGAAGCTACAATGAGCAGTTCTTC
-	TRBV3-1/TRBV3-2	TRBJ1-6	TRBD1	CASSPQGGSPLHF	TGTGCCAGCAGCCCACAGGGGGGGTCACCCCTCCACTTT
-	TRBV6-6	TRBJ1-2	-	CASGPSYQGFFTF	TGTGCCAGCGGTCCCTCCTACCAGGGTTTCTTCACCTTC
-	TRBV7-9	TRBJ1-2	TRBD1	CASSRGEGAYNGYTF	TGTGCCAGCAGCCGAGGCGAGGGGGCCTATAATGGCTACACCTTC
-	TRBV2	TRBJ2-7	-	CASARVRYEQYF	TGTGCCAGCGCGAGGGTGAGGTACGAGCAGTACTTC
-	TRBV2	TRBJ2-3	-	CASSDLGLSTDTQYF	TGTGCCAGCAGTGACCTAGGTCTGAGCACAGATACGCAGTATTTT
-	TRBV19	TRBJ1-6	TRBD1	CASHTGGYNSPLHF	TGTGCCAGTCATACAGGGGGCTACAATTCACCCCTCCACTTT
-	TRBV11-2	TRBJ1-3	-	CASSLALGPGSGNTIYF	TGTGCCAGCAGCTTAGCTCTCGGCCCGGGCTCTGGAAACACCATATATTTT
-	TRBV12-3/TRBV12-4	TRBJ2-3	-	CASSFSSTDTQYF	TGTGCCAGCAGTTTTAGTAGCACAGATACGCAGTATTTT
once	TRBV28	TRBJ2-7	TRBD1	CASSSTTEHRGFFYEQYF	TGTGCCAGCAGTTCAACAACAGAACACAGGGGGTTCTTCTACGAGCAGTACTTC
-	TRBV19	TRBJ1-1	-	CASITPGVGHTEAFF	TGTGCCAGTATCACCCCCGGGGTAGGACACACTGAAGCTTTCTTT
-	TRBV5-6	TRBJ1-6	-	CASSFRSDASPLHF	TGTGCCAGCAGCTTCCGGAGCGACGCTTCACCCCTCCACTTT
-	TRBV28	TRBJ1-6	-	CASTQARYNSPLHF	TGTGCCAGCACTCAAGCACGTTATAATTCACCCCTCCACTTT
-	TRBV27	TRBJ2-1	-	CASSFGGLAYNEQFF	TGTGCCAGCAGTTTTGGGGGGTTAGCATACAATGAGCAGTTCTTC
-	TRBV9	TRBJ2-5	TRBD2	CASSVASKAGGQETQYF	TGTGCCAGCAGCGTAGCAAGCAAAGCGGGAGGGCAGGAGACCCAGTACTTC
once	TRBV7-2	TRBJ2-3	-	CASRDTNTDTQYF	TGTGCCAGCCGGGACACCAACACAGATACGCAGTATTTT
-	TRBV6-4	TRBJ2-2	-	CASSLYAQTVGAANTGELFF	TGTGCCAGCAGTCTCTACGCCCAAACAGTGGGGGCTGCCAACACCGGGGAGCTGTTTTTT
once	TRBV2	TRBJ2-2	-	CASTANTGELFF	TGTGCCAGTACGGCGAACACCGGGGAGCTGTTTTTT
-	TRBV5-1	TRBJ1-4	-	CASSPGLGLANEKLFF	TGCGCCAGCAGCCCTGGTTTGGGACTGGCTAATGAAAAACTGTTTTTT
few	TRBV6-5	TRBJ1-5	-	CASSKQRGSNQPQHF	TGTGCCAGCAGTAAACAAAGGGGGTCCAATCAGCCCCAGCATTTT
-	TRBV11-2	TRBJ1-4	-	CASSLERQGEKLFF	TGTGCCAGCAGCTTAGAGCGGCAGGGAGAAAAACTGTTTTTT
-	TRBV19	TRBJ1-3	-	CASSIGGLRGNTIYF	TGTGCCAGTAGTATCGGAGGACTCCGTGGAAACACCATATATTTT
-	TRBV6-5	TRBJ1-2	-	CASSYGPDRPYGYTF	TGTGCCAGCAGTTATGGACCCGACAGGCCCTATGGCTACACCTTC
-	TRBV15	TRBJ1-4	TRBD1	CATSRDLLATGNSEKLFF	TGTGCCACCAGCAGAGACCTTCTAGCGACAGGGAACAGTGAAAAACTGTTTTTT
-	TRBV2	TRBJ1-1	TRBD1	CASSGGDSPNTEAFF	TGTGCCAGCAGTGGGGGGGACAGTCCGAACACTGAAGCTTTCTTT
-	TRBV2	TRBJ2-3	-	CASSELQGDTQYF	TGTGCCAGCAGCGAACTACAGGGTGATACGCAGTATTTT
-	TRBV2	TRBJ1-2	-	CASSEQGFGNYGYTF	TGTGCCAGCAGTGAACAGGGTTTCGGGAACTATGGCTACACCTTC
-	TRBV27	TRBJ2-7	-	CASSFRGRGIEQYF	TGTGCCAGCAGTTTCCGAGGAAGGGGTATCGAGCAGTACTTC
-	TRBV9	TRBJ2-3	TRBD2	CASSPRGGLGTLDTQYF	TGTGCCAGCAGCCCACGGGGGGGACTGGGAACGTTAGATACGCAGTATTTT
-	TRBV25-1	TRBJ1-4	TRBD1	CASSDPGQGVEKLFF	TGTGCCAGCAGTGATCCGGGACAGGGGGTCGAAAAACTGTTTTTT
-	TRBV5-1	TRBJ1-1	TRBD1	CASSAEQGSNTEAFF	TGCGCCAGCAGCGCAGAACAGGGGAGTAACACTGAAGCTTTCTTT
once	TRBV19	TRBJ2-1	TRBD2	CASSIESATSGRHEQFF	TGTGCCAGTAGTATAGAATCCGCGACTAGCGGGAGACATGAGCAGTTCTTC
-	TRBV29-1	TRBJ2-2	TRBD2	CSVDERESDGELFF	TGCAGCGTTGATGAGCGGGAGTCGGACGGGGAGCTGTTTTTT
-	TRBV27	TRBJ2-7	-	CASGRASSYEQYF	TGTGCCAGTGGGCGGGCCAGCTCCTACGAGCAGTACTTC
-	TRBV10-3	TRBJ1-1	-	CAIRQDRTPEAFF	TGTGCCATCAGACAGGACCGAACACCTGAAGCTTTCTTT
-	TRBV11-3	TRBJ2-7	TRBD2	CASSTGTSDTEQYF	TGTGCCAGCAGTACCGGGACTAGCGACACCGAGCAGTACTTC
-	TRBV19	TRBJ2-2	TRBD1	CASSRPTGGSTGELFF	TGTGCCAGTAGTAGACCGACAGGGGGATCTACCGGGGAGCTGTTTTTT
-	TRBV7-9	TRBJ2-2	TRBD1	CASSSPQDRGYTGELFF	TGTGCCAGCAGCTCACCACAAGACAGGGGATACACCGGGGAGCTGTTTTTT
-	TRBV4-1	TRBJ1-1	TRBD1	CASSPRDSLNTEAFF	TGCGCCAGCAGCCCCCGGGACAGCTTGAACACTGAAGCTTTCTTT
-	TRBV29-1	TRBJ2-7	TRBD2	CSVKRDSYEQYF	TGCAGCGTTAAGCGGGACTCCTACGAGCAGTACTTC
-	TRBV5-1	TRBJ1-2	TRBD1	CASSLGQGSRAGYTF	TGCGCCAGCAGCTTAGGACAGGGATCCAGGGCGGGCTACACCTTC